The 4 T cell receptor beta chains below come from one sample, sequenced in a study of CD4 T cells in relation to SARS-CoV-2 and coronaviruses. This table comes from immunoSEQ multiplex PCR, and its TCRdb copy is limited to in-frame clones, with some not included. This sample yields 20,000 to 25,000 clones, of which 76% are seen a single time; 15% to 20% belongs to the top ten. No antigen has been identified for these receptors. Unexposed donor CD4+ T cells date from about 2011-2018, before the COVID-19 pandemic. After 10 to 11 days of culture, CD4+ T cells were isolated. Material for sequencing was CD4+ T cells from PBMCs, cultured in vitro. These receptors were taken from a human donor in good health.

This rearrangement joins TRBV19 to TRBJ1-1; D unclear. The ends were cut back, 6 bases at V and 2 bases at J, with 13 bases in the middle. The CDR3 has 14 residues. Germline-derived CDR1 and CDR2 are LNHDA and SQIVND (reference sequence). The DNA for the CDR3 is TGTGCCAGTAGACTTAGAGAGATAAACACTGAAGCTTTCTTT. The encoded protein is CASRLREINTEAFF.

This sequence joins TRBV5-6 and TRBJ2-5; the D gene is possibly TRBD2 (6 bases). Trimming shortened V by 4 bases and J by 5 bases, and 15 bases separated the two germline ends. CDR3 length: 14 amino acids. CDR1 and CDR2 from the germline V gene are SGHDT and YYEEEE. The CDR3 region is CASSPVAGYETQYF. The CDR3 bases are TGTGCCAGCAGCCCGGTGGCGGGATACGAGACCCAGTACTTC.

The chain has TRBV7-2 and TRBJ2-1, with 11 positions matching TRBD1. The CDR3 consists of 15 residues. Germline V CDR1 and CDR2: SGHTA, FQGNSA. V shed 6 bases and J 5 bases; nucleotides not matched to a gene: 6. The chain's CDR3 is CASSPDRGLHNEQFF. For the CDR3, the DNA is TGTGCCAGCAGTCCGGACAGGGGGCTTCACAATGAGCAGTTCTTC. The variable domain in full, with the rest retrieved from reference TRBV7-2 and TRBJ2-1, is GAGVSQSPSNKVTEKGKDVELRCDPISGHTALYWYRQSLGQGLEFLIYFQGNSAPDKSGLPSDRFSAERTGGSVSTLTIQRTQQEDSAVYLCASSPDRGLHNEQFFGPGTRLTVL.

This chain joins TRBV7-9 and TRBJ2-1; TRBD1 matches 10 bases. The CDR3 is 16 amino acids. Unmatched junction bases numbered 5, after V lost 0 bases and J lost 6 bases. Germline CDR1 reads SEHNR; CDR2 reads FQNEAQ (reference sequence). The CDR3 region has the DNA TGTGCCAGCAGCTTAGCGCTCGGACAGGGGGTCAATGAGCAGTTCTTC. This gives the protein CASSLALGQGVNEQFF.